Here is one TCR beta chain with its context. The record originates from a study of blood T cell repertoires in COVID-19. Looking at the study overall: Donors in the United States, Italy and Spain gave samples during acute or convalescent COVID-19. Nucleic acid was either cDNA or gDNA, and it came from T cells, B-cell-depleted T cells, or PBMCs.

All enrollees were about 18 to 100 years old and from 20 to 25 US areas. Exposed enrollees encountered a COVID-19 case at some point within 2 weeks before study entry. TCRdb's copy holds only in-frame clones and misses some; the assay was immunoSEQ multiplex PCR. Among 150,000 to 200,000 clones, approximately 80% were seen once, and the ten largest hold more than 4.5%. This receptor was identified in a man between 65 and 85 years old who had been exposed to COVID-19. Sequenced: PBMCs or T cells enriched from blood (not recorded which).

The CDR3 loop reads CASSFRDSYNSPLHF. CDR3 nucleotides: TGTGCCAGCAGTTTTCGGGACAGTTATAATTCACCCCTCCACTTT. The chain links TRBV28 to TRBJ1-6; 7 bases map to TRBD1. In germline, CDR1 is MDHEN, CDR2 SYDVKM. The CDR3 consists of 15 residues. Trimming cost V 3 bases and J 4 bases; bases outside gene matches: 3.